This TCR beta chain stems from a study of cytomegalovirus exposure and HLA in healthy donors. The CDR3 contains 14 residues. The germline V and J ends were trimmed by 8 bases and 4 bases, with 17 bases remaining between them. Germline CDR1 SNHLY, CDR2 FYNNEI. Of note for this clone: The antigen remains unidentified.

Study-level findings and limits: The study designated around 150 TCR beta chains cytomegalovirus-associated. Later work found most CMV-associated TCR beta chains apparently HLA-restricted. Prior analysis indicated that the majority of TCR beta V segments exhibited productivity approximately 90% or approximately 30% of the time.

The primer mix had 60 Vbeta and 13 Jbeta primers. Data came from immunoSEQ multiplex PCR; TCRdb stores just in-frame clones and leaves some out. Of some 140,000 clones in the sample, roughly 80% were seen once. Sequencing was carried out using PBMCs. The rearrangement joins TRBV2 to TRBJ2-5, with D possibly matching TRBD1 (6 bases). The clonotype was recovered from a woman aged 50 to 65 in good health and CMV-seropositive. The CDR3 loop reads CASGSGTHGETQYF. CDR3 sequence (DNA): TGTGCCAGCGGATCCGGGACACACGGAGAGACCCAGTACTTC.